This T cell receptor beta chain was retrieved from a study of T cell repertoires in cytomegalovirus infection. Study results and caveats: Cumulative public TCR beta family frequency identified carriers of CMV plus the relevant HLA. Dominating the ex vivo response were TCR beta clonotypes that were CMV-specific and HLA-C-restricted.

Trimming removed 0 bases from V and 6 bases from J, with 11 bases in between. This CDR3 comprises 14 residues. Germline loops: CDR1 MGHRA, CDR2 YSYEKL. A word on this clonotype: Antigen unknown.

Via MiXCR, TCRdb re-called the reads, giving one row per CDR3 protein. The sample holds about 920,000 distinct CDR3 sequences, roughly a third seen once. V and J are TRBV4-1 and TRBJ1-2; D is unresolved. This specimen consisted of cultured CD8+ T cells from PBMCs, obtained from culture after CMV antigen stimulation. The source is a human donor in good health (CMV status not recorded). Some clones in this sample may be carry-over from other donors' samples. The CDR3 spells CASSQDLGGNGYTF. The CDR3 DNA is TGCGCCAGCAGCCAAGATTTGGGTGGGAATGGCTACACCTTC.